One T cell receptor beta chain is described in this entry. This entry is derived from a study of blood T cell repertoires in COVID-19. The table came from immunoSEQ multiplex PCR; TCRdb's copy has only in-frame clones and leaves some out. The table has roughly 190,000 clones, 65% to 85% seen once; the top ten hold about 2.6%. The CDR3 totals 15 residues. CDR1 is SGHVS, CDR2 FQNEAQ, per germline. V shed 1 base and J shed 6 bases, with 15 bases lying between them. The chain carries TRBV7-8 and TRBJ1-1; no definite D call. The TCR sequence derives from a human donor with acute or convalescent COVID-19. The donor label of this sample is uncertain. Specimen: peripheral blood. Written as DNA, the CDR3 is TGTGCCAGCAGCTTAGAGGCAGCGGGAGTTTCTGAAGCTTTCTTT. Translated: CASSLEAAGVSEAFF.